This passage covers 26 T cell receptor beta chains from one sample sequenced in a study of shared clonotypes between healthy human individuals. TCRdb's copy holds only in-frame clones and misses some; the assay was immunoSEQ multiplex PCR. Seen here are a few million clones, just over 90% observed once, and the top ten hold over 0.12%. Sequenced: naive CD4+ T cells sorted from blood. Subset: CD45RA+ positively selected. Receptors were obtained from a man aged 18 to 29 in good health.

The gene calls are TRBV5-1 and TRBJ1-4, with TRBD1 as a possible D gene (6 bases). With 4 bases removed from V and 3 bases from J, the gap between germline ends came to 16 bases. The germline V gene encodes CDR1 SGHRS and CDR2 YFSETQ. This CDR3 region has 16 residues. CDR3 loop: CASSPGGFGANEKLFF. In nucleotides, the CDR3 is TGCGCCAGCAGCCCCGGGGGCTTTGGGGCTAATGAAAAACTGTTTTTT.

On this clone: Different DNA sequences within this sample yield the same CDR3. The V gene is TRBV7-2, the J gene TRBJ2-7; 7 positions match TRBD2. V gave up 5 bases and J gave up 1 base; unmatched junction bases: 5. The germline V gene encodes CDR1 SGHTA and CDR2 FQGNSA. There are 14 residues in the CDR3. The CDR3: CASSTQGGSYEQYF. The CDR3 DNA reads as TGTGCCAGCAGCACCCAGGGAGGGTCCTACGAGCAGTACTTC.

CDR3 loop: CASRYRDATEAFF. The CDR3 bases are TGTGCCAGCAGATACCGGGACGCCACTGAAGCTTTCTTT. The gene calls are TRBV28 and TRBJ1-1; D perhaps matches TRBD1 (5 bases). The V end was cut by 6 bases, the J end by 4 bases, with 12 bases between. The CDR3 is 13 amino acids. CDR1 and CDR2 (germline): MDHEN, SYDVKM.

The chain employs TRBV6-1 and TRBJ2-7; possible D gene TRBD1, 6 bases. The CDR3 runs to 15 residues. The germline V gene encodes CDR1 MNHNS and CDR2 SASEGT. V lost 1 base and J lost 4, with 14 bases in between. CDR3 coding DNA: TGTGCCAGCAGTGAAGAGGGGGTTGTTTTGTACGAGCAGTACTTC. Protein product: CASSEEGVVLYEQYF.

This clone was observed a handful of times. The chain couples TRBV9 to TRBJ1-1; D unclear. Germline CDR1 is SGDLS and CDR2 is YYNGEE. This CDR3 is 14 amino acids long. V lost 0 bases and J lost 3, with 9 bases in between. The CDR3, as DNA: TGTGCCAGCAGCGTAGGGGTGGGGTACACTGAAGCTTTCTTT. This codes for CASSVGVGYTEAFF.

This chain uses TRBV27 with TRBJ1-6; D may be TRBD1 (5 bases). With 3 bases removed from V and 8 bases from J, the gap between germline ends came to 11 bases. CDR1 MNHEY and CDR2 SMNVEV come from the germline V gene (reference sequence). The CDR3 extends over 14 amino acids. CDR3 protein: CASSFGGSYSPLHF. CDR3 nucleotide sequence: TGTGCCAGCAGTTTCGGGGGGTCTTATTCACCCCTCCACTTT.

The rearrangement joins TRBV6-5 to TRBJ2-7, with TRBD2 matching 7 bases. This CDR3 region has 15 residues. In germline, CDR1 is MNHEY, CDR2 SVGAGI. V lost 6 bases, J lost 2 bases, and 10 bases stayed unmatched. CDR3 in DNA: TGTGCCAGCAGCAACACGGGACTAACCCCCTACGAGCAGTACTTC. Translated, it gives CASSNTGLTPYEQYF.

This chain connects TRBV30 to TRBJ1-2; D is possibly TRBD1 (6 bases). Trimming stripped 2 bases from V and 3 bases from J, with 13 bases between. Germline V gene lookup returns CDR1 GTSNPN and CDR2 SVGIG (reference sequence). This CDR3 has 14 amino acids. The CDR3 reads CAWSSTGFYYGYTF. The CDR3 region has the DNA TGTGCCTGGAGTTCAACAGGGTTCTACTATGGCTACACCTTC.

The genes are TRBV6-5 and TRBJ1-6; TRBD1 agrees at 8 bases. The CDR3 totals 16 residues. The ends lost 4 bases at V and 4 bases at J; junction bases unmatched: 6. Looked up from germline, CDR1 is MNHEY and CDR2 is SVGAGI. Written as DNA, the CDR3 is TGTGCCAGCAGTTCCTCCCGGACAGGGTATAATTCACCCCTCCACTTT. Translation: CASSSSRTGYNSPLHF.

This clone was observed once. The chain joins TRBV29-1 to TRBJ2-7, with D unresolved. Germline lookup yields CDR1 SQVTM and CDR2 ANQGSEA. This CDR3 region has 10 residues. V lost 4 bases, J lost 3 bases, and 4 bases lay in between. This CDR3 reads CSVAHYEQYF. The CDR3 DNA sequence: TGCAGCGTTGCCCACTACGAGCAGTACTTC.

A single count supports this clone. This chain links TRBV28 with TRBJ2-7, with 8 bases identical to TRBD2. Germline loops: CDR1 MDHEN, CDR2 SYDVKM. V lost 6 bases to trimming and J lost 3 bases; unmatched junction nucleotides: 10. This CDR3 contains 15 residues. The DNA for the CDR3 is TGTGCCAGCAGACTTCCCGGGACTAGTCTCTACGAGCAGTACTTC. The encoded protein is CASRLPGTSLYEQYF. The full variable domain, with the rest looked up from reference TRBV28 and TRBJ2-7, is DVKVTQSSRYLVKRTGEKVFLECVQDMDHENMFWYRQDPGLGLRLIYFSYDVKMKEKGDIPEGYSVSREKKERFSLILESASTNQTSMYLCASRLPGTSLYEQYFGPGTRLTVT.

This chain connects TRBV18 to TRBJ1-1, with TRBD1 identical over 8 bases. Germline assignment: CDR1 KGHSH and CDR2 LQKENI. This CDR3 contains 15 residues. With 5 bases clipped from V and 4 bases from J, the junction kept 9 bases outside the gene matches. DNA of the CDR3: TGTGCCAGCTCAAATACAGGGGGGAAACTCACTGAAGCTTTCTTT. Its protein is CASSNTGGKLTEAFF.

The rearrangement joins TRBV6-1 to TRBJ2-2; a weak D match, TRBD1 (6 bases). The CDR3 length is 16 residues. Germline CDR1 MNHNS, CDR2 SASEGT. V was trimmed by 4 bases and J by 1 base, leaving 13 bases between them. DNA for the CDR3: TGTGCCAGCAGTGCAGGGGCGCCTAGGAACACCGGGGAGCTGTTTTTT. Translating gives CASSAGAPRNTGELFF.

This chain links TRBV27 with TRBJ2-7, with TRBD2 as a possible D gene (5 bases). V gave up 2 bases and J gave up 5 bases, with 13 bases separating them. The CDR3 is 14 amino acids. Per germline, CDR1 MNHEY and CDR2 SMNVEV (reference sequence). The CDR3 DNA is TGTGCCAGCAGTTTACGTCGGGATGGCCACGAGCAGTACTTC. Protein product: CASSLRRDGHEQYF.

The chain combines TRBV7-2 with TRBJ2-7; D is unresolved. The CDR3 loop spans 13 amino acids. Between the trimmed V and J ends, which lost 8 bases and 0 bases, there was a span of 11 bases. Looked up from germline, CDR1 is SGHTA and CDR2 is FQGNSA. This chain's CDR3 is CASARHPSYEQYF. CDR3 coding DNA: TGTGCCAGCGCCAGACACCCCTCCTACGAGCAGTACTTC.

This clone has a handful of counts. The rearrangement uses TRBV19 and TRBJ1-1; 7 positions agree with TRBD1. Looked up from germline, CDR1 is LNHDA and CDR2 is SQIVND (reference sequence). V lost 6 bases, J lost 11 bases, and 6 bases stayed unmatched. The CDR3 spans 11 residues. CDR3 in DNA: TGTGCCAGTAGGGCAGGGGGAATGGCTTTCTTT. Amino acids: CASRAGGMAFF. Drawing the rest from reference TRBV19 and TRBJ1-1, the complete variable domain is DGGITQSPKYLFRKEGQNVTLSCEQNLNHDAMYWYRQDPGQGLRLIYYSQIVNDFQKGDIAEGYSVSREKKESFPLTVTSAQKNPTAFYLCASRAGGMAFFGQGTRLTVV.

CDR3 nucleotide sequence: TGTGCCAGCAGCTTTACTGGACAGGGAAGGCAGTTCTTC. Protein sequence: CASSFTGQGRQFF. The rearrangement uses TRBV7-9 and TRBJ2-1, with 8 bases that match TRBD1. V was clipped by 3 bases and J by 12 bases; unmatched bases: 7. The CDR3 length is 13 residues. CDR1 SEHNR and CDR2 FQNEAQ come from the germline V gene (reference sequence).

Remarks on this clone: The identical CDR3 is also encoded by other nucleotide sequences in the sample. This chain connects TRBV6-6 to TRBJ1-1; 7 bases map to TRBD1. The trim removed 0 bases at V and 1 base at J, leaving 2 bases unmatched. The CDR3 length is 15 residues. Per germline, CDR1 MNHNY and CDR2 SVGAGI (reference sequence). The CDR3 region is CASSYSRQGNTEAFF. The CDR3 DNA sequence: TGTGCCAGCAGTTACTCGAGACAGGGGAACACTGAAGCTTTCTTT.

This chain uses TRBV15 with TRBJ2-1; TRBD2 might be the D (6 bases). The CDR3 is 15 amino acids. Between the trimmed V and J ends, which lost 3 bases and 2 bases, there was a span of 11 bases. CDR1 and CDR2 from the germline V gene are LNHNV and YYDKDF (reference sequence). This chain's CDR3 is CATSRTGDPYNEQFF. For the CDR3, the DNA is TGTGCCACCAGCAGGACGGGGGACCCCTACAATGAGCAGTTCTTC.

The chain links TRBV2 to TRBJ2-5; TRBD1 aligns across 10 bases. The germline gives CDR1 SNHLY, CDR2 FYNNEI. The CDR3 runs to 16 residues. J gave up 0 bases and V 5 bases, and 6 bases lay outside the gene matches. The CDR3 sequence is CASSLGQGWYQETQYF. In nucleotides, the CDR3 is TGTGCCAGCAGTCTGGGACAGGGGTGGTACCAAGAGACCCAGTACTTC.

This clone was counted once. V gene TRBV5-4 combines with J gene TRBJ2-3, with 8 bases fitting TRBD1. Trimming at V came to 4 bases and at J to 1 base, leaving 5 bases not matched to a gene. The CDR3 totals 15 residues. Per the germline V gene, CDR1 is SGHNT and CDR2 is YYREEE (reference sequence). CDR3 nucleotides: TGTGCCAGCAGCATGACAGGGGTCCGCACAGATACGCAGTATTTT. It codes for CASSMTGVRTDTQYF.

The V gene is TRBV5-1, the J gene TRBJ1-2, with a tentative D call TRBD1 (5 bases). Trimming pared 2 bases from V and 3 bases from J, leaving 14 bases between. This CDR3 is built from 15 residues. The germline V gene has CDR1 SGHRS and CDR2 YFSETQ. The CDR3 here is CASSLEYDSYYGYTF. In DNA form, the CDR3 reads TGCGCCAGCAGCTTAGAGTACGACAGCTACTATGGCTACACCTTC.

The chain recombines TRBV6-4 with TRBJ1-1; TRBD1 agrees at 7 bases. Germline CDR1 MRHNA, CDR2 SNTAGT. V dropped 6 bases and J dropped 2; count of bases not matched to a gene: 6. The CDR3 loop spans 14 amino acids. Written as DNA, the CDR3 is TGTGCCAGCAGGAAGGACAGGATTAACACTGAAGCTTTCTTT. This gives the protein CASRKDRINTEAFF.

V gene TRBV19 combines with J gene TRBJ2-3, with 8 bases that match TRBD2. From germline, CDR1 is LNHDA and CDR2 SQIVND (reference sequence). The CDR3 contains 16 residues. Germline trimming cut 1 base from V and 4 bases from J; bases unmatched to any gene: 7. The CDR3 spells CASSIGNSGAPDTQYF. The DNA of the CDR3 is TGTGCCAGTAGTATAGGCAATAGCGGGGCGCCAGATACGCAGTATTTT.

J is TRBJ2-1 and V is TRBV7-8, with D tentatively TRBD2 (6 bases). Deletions cut 5 bases from V and 4 bases from J, with 9 bases between. Per germline, CDR1 SGHVS and CDR2 FQNEAQ. This CDR3 comprises 13 residues. CDR3: CASSQGLYNEQFF. CDR3 sequence (DNA): TGTGCCAGCAGCCAGGGACTTTACAATGAGCAGTTCTTC.

Note on this clone: Other DNA sequences from this sample encode an identical CDR3 as well. Written as DNA, the CDR3 is TGTGCCAGCAGTTACGCAGGGTATAATCAGCCCCAGCATTTT. Its translation is CASSYAGYNQPQHF. The genes are TRBV6-6 and TRBJ1-5, with a tentative D call TRBD1 (5 bases). Germline V gene lookup returns CDR1 MNHNY and CDR2 SVGAGI (reference sequence). V was trimmed by 2 bases and J by 4 bases, leaving 9 bases between them. The CDR3 is 14 residues long.